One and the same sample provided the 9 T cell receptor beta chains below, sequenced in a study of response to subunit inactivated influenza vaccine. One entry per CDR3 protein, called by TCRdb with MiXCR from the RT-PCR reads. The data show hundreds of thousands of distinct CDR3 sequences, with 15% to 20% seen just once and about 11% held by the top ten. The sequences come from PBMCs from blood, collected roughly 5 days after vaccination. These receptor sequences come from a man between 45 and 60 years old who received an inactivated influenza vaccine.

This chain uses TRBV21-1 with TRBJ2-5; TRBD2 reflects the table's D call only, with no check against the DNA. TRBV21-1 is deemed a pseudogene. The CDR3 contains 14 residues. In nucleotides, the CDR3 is TGTGCCAGCAGCCGTTGGGGACTAGGGGTGACCCAGTACTTC. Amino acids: CASSRWGLGVTQYF.

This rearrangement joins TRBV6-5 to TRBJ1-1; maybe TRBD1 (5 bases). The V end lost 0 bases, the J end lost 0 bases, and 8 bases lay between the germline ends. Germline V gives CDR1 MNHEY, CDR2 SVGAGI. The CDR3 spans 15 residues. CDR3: CASSYSTVLNTEAFF. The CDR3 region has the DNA TGTGCCAGCAGTTACTCGACAGTTCTGAACACTGAAGCTTTCTTT.

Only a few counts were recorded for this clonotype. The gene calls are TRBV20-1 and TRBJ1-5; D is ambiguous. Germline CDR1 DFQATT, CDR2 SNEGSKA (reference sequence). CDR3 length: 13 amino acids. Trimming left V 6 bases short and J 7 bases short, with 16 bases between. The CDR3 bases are TGCAGTGCGCGGCAGCCCGGGTACCAGCCCCAGCATTTT. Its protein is CSARQPGYQPQHF.

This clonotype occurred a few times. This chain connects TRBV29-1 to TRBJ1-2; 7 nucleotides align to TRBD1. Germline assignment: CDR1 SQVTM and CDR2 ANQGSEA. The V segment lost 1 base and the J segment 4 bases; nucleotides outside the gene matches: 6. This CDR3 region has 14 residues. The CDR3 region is CSVEGQGELYGYTF. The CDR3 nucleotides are TGCAGCGTTGAAGGGCAGGGGGAACTCTATGGCTACACCTTC.

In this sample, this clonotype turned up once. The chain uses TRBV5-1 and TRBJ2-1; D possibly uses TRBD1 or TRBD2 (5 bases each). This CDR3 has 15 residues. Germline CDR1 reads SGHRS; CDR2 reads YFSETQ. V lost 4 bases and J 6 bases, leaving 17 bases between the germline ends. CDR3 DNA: TGCGCCAGCAGCCCGTCTACTCTCGGGGCCAATGAGCAGTTCTTC. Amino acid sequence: CASSPSTLGANEQFF.

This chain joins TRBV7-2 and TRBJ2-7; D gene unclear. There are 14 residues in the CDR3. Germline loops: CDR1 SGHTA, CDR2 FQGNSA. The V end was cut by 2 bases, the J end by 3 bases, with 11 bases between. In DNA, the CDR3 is TGTGCCAGCAGCTTAAGGCAGAATGACTACGAGCAGTACTTC. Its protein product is CASSLRQNDYEQYF.

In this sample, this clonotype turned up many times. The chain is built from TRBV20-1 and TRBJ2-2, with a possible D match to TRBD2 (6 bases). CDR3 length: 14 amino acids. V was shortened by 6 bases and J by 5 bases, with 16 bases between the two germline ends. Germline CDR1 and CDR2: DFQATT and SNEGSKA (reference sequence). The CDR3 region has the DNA TGCAGTGCGGCCCGACCGGGAGTAACCGGGGAGCTGTTTTTT. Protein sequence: CSAARPGVTGELFF.

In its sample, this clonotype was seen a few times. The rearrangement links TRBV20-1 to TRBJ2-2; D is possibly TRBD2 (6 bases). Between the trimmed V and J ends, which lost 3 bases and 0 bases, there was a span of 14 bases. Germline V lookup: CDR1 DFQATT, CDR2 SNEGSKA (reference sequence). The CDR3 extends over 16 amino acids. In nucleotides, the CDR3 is TGCAGTGCTAGGGAGGGCGGTAGAACGAACACCGGGGAGCTGTTTTTT. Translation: CSAREGGRTNTGELFF.

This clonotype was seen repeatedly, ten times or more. The DNA for the CDR3 is TGTGCCACCCGCTCGACAGGGGTTGGCTACACCTTC. This encodes CATRSTGVGYTF. The chain recombines TRBV12-3 or TRBV12-4 with TRBJ1-2; 8 bases map to TRBD1. The trim removed 10 bases at V and 7 bases at J, leaving 8 bases unmatched. There are 12 residues in the CDR3.